The text below deals with one T cell receptor (beta chain). It lacks a known antigen. Base qualities are not recorded, but no much larger clone differs from it by a single base. Whole blood was collected in K2EDTA tubes by collaborating institutions according to the institutions' own protocols. For TCRbeta analysis, collaborator samples were shipped as frozen whole blood, as isolated PBMCs, or as DNA extracted from either sample type. The sample belongs to a study of blood T cell repertoires in COVID-19 (dated by TCRdb to the early 2020s). A note on the overall study: Samples covering the acute and convalescent phases of COVID-19 were provided by collaborators in the United States, Italy and Spain. Subjects who had been exposed to COVID-19, were actively infected with it, or had recovered from it provided the deeply sampled blood TCRbeta repertoires that made up the dataset. The samples were drawn from two sources: the first 160 participants of the ongoing ImmuneRACE study, and 950 to 1,500 subjects contributed by 6 global collaborators. The prospective study material was composed of cDNA or gDNA derived from T cells, B-cell-depleted T cells, or PBMCs. Where available, HLA class I and class II types were obtained from metadata supplied by the sample provider rather than from assay-based typing. The repertoires were made available in a free public database intended to serve as a resource for research on the immune response to SARS-CoV-2. The sample metadata nearly always contained a de-identified subject ID, COVID-19 status, age in years and sex. Broad study findings and their caveats: How much clinical and demographic metadata was included differed by source and by participant, and the metadata was provided uncurated.

TCRbeta CDR3 regions were amplified from genomic DNA using the immunoSEQ Assay, a bias-controlled multiplex PCR. The authors processed their data as follows. Nucleated cell counts per sample were estimated from amplification of reference gene primers within the assay. Sequence reads were collapsed and filtered to measure the absolute abundance of every unique TCRbeta CDR3 rearrangement. For each sample, productive Simpson clonality was calculated as the square root of Simpson's diversity index across productive rearrangements. The source is immuneACCESS, and TCRdb retained only in-frame sequences with V and J called. Part of the clones is not carried over; for the studies checked, unresolved V genes explain less than half of this, and the remainder is unexplained. V and J calls and clone size are given by that table; D and trimming were obtained from the DNA. This sample gives approximately 130,000 clones in total; approximately 84% of them show up just once. About 13% of the sample is in the top ten clones.

V is clipped by 3 bases and J by 6 bases, and the sequence between their germline boundaries is 15 bases long. From cysteine to phenylalanine, the CDR3 is 15 amino acids long. Only the CDR3 portion is preserved as DNA: 45 bases, with reading frame beginning at the first base. Sequences LNHDA (CDR1) and SQIVND (CDR2) are obtained from the germline V gene (reference sequence). This TCR was sampled from a human donor in a cohort sampled during active COVID-19. Specimen: peripheral blood. The rearrangement combines TRBV19 with TRBJ1-5; too little of a D gene remains to name it. The CDR3 region: CASSIGPGMGQPQHF. The nucleotides are TGTGCCAGTAGTATCGGCCCAGGCATGGGTCAGCCCCAGCATTTT.